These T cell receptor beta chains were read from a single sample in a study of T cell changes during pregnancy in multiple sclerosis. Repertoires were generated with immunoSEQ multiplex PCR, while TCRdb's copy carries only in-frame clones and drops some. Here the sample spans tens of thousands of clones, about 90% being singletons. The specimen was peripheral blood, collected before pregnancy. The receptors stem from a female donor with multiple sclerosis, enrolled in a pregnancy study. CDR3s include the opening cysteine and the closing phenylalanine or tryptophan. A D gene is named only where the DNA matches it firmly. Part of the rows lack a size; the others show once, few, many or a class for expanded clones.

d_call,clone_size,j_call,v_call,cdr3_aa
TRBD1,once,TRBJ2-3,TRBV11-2,CASSLLPRDREADTQYF
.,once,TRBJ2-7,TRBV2,CASSEARGLQWVGYEQYF
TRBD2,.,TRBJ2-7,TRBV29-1,CSVERGAIGEQYF
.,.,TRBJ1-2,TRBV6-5,CASSYSAGGGYTF
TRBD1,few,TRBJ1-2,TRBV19,CASSIAGSAVGQGSGYTF
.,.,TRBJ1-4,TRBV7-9,CASSPLEKLFF
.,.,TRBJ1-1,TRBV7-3,CASRPRQSNTEAFF
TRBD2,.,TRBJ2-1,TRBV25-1,CASSEFGGGSYNEQFF
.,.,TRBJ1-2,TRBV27,CASSSGLNYGYTF
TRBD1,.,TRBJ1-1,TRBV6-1,CASSKTGGANTEAFF
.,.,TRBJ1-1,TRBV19,CASSPIDRTPEAFF
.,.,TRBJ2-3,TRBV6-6,CASSPEASWDTQYF
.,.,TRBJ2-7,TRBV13,CASSSRDSISYEQYF
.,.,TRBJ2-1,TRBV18,CASFSWPGNEQFF
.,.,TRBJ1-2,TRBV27,CASSLTKTAGGYTF
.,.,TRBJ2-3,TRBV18,CASSPQKTDTQYF
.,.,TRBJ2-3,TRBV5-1,CASSLRQKYTQYF
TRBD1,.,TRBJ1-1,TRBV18,CASSPTTGGGSMNTEAFF
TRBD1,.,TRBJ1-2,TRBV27,CASSLGTGYGYTF
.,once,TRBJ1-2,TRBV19,CASSPDSPYGYTF
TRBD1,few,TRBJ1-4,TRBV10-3,CAISEGQGNNEKLFF
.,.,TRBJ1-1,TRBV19,CASTPLFLRVLDTEAFF
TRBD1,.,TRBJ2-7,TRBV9,CASSVGQGPSYEQYF
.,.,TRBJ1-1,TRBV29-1,CSVEMTLPNSRLGGNTEAFF
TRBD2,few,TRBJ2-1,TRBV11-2,CASSLSAGGREQFF
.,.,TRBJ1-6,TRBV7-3,CASSLLTGWFPLHF
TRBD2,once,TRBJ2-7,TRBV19,CASRGTSGSYEQYF
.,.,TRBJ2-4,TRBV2,CASSDGGTIQYF
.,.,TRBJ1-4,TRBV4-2,CASSQDRRGRNEKLFF
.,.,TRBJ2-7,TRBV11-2,CASRKVGGPPYEQYF
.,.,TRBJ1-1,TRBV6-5,CASSYSDGQIEAFF
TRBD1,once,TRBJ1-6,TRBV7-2,CASRQSGTGHSPLHF
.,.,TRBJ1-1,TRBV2,CAKENLNTEAFF
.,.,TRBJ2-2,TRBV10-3,CAIRDMVVGELFF
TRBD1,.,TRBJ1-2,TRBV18,CASGTGGGYGYTF
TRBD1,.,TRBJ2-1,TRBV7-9,CASSLDRGRYNEQFF
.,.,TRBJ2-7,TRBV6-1,CASSGTGYYEQYF
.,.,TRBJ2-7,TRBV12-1,CASSFAYPLGRTYEQYF
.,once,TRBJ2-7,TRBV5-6,CASSHPASRAYEQYF
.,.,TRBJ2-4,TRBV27,CASSSQSGRGPYF
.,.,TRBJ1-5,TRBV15,CATSRGPGGTNQPQHF
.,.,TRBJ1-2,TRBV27,CASSLFGDGGYTF
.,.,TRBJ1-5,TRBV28,CASKPPGNQPQHF
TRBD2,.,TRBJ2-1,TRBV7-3,CASSYAGGHQEQFF
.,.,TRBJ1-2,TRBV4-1,CASSQPTMGGANYGYTF
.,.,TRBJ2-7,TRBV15,CATSRREASYEQYF
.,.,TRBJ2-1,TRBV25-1,CASGEWQFF
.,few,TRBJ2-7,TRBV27,CASSPSVGQTSYEQYF
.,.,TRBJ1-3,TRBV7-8,CASSLREPGNTIYF
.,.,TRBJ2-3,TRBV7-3,CASSLRGGTDTQYF
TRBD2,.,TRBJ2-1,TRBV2,CASSRDYLYEQFF
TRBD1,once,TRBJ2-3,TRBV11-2,CASSHQGEDWADTQYF
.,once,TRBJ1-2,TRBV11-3,CASSLVGSTNYGYTF
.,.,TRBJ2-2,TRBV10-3,CAISETGRTGELFF